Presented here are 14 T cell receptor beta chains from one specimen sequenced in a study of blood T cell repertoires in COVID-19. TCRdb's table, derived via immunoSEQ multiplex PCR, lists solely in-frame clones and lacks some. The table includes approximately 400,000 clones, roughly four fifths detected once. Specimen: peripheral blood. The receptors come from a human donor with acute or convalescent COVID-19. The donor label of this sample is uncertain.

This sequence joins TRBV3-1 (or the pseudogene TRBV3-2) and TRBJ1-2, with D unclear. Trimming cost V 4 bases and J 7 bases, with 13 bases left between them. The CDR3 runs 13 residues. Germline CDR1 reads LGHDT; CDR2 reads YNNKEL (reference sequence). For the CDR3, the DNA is TGTGCCAGCAGCCGGAGAGACCGAGGTGGCTACACCTTC. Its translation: CASSRRDRGGYTF.

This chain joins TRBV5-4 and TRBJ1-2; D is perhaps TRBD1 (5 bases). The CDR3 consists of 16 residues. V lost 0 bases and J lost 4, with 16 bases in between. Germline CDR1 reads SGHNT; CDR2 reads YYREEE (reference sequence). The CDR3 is CASSLAGGGGIYGYTF. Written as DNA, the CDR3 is TGTGCCAGCAGCTTGGCCGGCGGCGGGGGGATCTATGGCTACACCTTC.

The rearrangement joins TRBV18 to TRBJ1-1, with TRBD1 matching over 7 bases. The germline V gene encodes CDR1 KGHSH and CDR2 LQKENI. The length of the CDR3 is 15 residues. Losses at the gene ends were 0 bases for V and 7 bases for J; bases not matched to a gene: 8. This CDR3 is CASSPPTGIRSEAFF. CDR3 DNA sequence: TGTGCCAGCTCACCACCGACAGGGATACGGAGTGAAGCTTTCTTT.

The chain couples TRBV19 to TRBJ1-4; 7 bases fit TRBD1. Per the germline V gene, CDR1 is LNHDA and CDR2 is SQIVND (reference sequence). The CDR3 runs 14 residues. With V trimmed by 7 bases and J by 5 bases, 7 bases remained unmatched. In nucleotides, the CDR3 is TGTGCCAGTAAACCGGGACAGTGGAATGAAAAACTGTTTTTT. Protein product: CASKPGQWNEKLFF.

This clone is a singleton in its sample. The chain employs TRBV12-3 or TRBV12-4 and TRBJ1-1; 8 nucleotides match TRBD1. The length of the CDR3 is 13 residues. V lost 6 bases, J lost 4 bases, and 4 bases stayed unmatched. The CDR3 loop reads CASSGQGFTEAFF. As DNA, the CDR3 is TGTGCCAGCAGCGGACAGGGTTTCACTGAAGCTTTCTTT.

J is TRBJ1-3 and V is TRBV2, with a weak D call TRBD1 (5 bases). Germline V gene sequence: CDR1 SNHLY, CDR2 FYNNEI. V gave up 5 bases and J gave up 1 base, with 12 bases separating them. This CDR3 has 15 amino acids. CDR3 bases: TGTGCCAGCAGTCCCCAGACAGTTTCTGGAAACACCATATATTTT. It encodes CASSPQTVSGNTIYF.

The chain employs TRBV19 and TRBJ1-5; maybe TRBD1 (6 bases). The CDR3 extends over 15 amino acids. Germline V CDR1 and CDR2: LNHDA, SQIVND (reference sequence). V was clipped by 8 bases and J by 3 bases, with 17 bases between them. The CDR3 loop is CASGSSGVDNQPQHF. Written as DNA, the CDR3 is TGTGCCAGTGGGAGTTCAGGGGTTGACAATCAGCCCCAGCATTTT.

CDR3 nucleotide sequence: TGTGCCAGCAGCTACGCGGACAGGGCAACCGGGGAGCTGTTTTTT. Translation: CASSYADRATGELFF. V is TRBV7-9 and J is TRBJ2-2, with 8 bases matching TRBD1. CDR1 SEHNR and CDR2 FQNEAQ come from the germline V gene (reference sequence). The ends lost 4 bases at V and 5 bases at J; junction bases unmatched: 6. The CDR3 contains 15 residues.

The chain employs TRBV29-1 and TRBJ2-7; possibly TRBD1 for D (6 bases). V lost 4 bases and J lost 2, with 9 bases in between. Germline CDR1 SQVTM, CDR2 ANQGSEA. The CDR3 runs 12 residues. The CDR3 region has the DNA TGCAGCGTTGCGGGACAAACCTACGAGCAGTACTTC. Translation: CSVAGQTYEQYF.

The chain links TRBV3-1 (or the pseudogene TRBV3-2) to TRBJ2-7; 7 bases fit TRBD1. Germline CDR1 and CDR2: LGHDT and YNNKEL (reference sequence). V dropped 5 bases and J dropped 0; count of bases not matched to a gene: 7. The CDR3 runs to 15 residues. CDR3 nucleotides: TGTGCCAGCAGCTTGGGACAGAGGAGCTCCTACGAGCAGTACTTC. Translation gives CASSLGQRSSYEQYF.

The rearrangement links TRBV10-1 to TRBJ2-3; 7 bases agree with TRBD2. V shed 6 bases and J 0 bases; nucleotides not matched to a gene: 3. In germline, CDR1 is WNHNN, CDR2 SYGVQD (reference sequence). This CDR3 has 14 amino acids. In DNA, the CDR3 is TGCGCCAGCAGCCAGCGGGGAAGCACAGATACGCAGTATTTT. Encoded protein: CASSQRGSTDTQYF.

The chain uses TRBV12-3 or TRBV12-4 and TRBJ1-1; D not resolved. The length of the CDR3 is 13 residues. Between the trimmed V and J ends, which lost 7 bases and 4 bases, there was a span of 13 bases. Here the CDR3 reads CASTRIMGTEAFF. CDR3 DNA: TGTGCCAGCACCAGGATAATGGGCACTGAAGCTTTCTTT.

CDR3 DNA sequence: TGTGCCAGCAGTTACGCCAGGAATCAGCCCCAGCATTTT. Translated, it gives CASSYARNQPQHF. V gene TRBV6-5 combines with J gene TRBJ1-5; D unclear. CDR1 and CDR2 (germline): MNHEY, SVGAGI. V shed 2 bases and J shed 4 bases, with 6 bases lying between them. There are 13 residues in the CDR3.

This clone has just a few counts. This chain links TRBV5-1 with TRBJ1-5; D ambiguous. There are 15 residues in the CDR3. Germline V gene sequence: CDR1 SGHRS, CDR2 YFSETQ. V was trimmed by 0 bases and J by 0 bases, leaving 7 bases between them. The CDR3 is CASSLAPNSNQPQHF. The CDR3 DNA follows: TGCGCCAGCAGCTTGGCACCTAATAGCAATCAGCCCCAGCATTTT.